The 6 T cell receptor beta chains below were found in one sample sequenced in a study of blood T cell repertoires in COVID-19. Assay: immunoSEQ multiplex PCR; the TCRdb copy retains only in-frame clones and omits some. Counted here are about 410,000 clones, 90% occurring once; the ten biggest clones make up 0.55% to 0.75%. The sample was PBMCs or T cells enriched from blood (not recorded which). These receptors all come from a man aged 18 to 35 who had recovered from COVID-19.

The rearrangement links TRBV3-1 (or the pseudogene TRBV3-2) to TRBJ2-1; a weak D match, TRBD2 (7 bases). Trimming removed 0 bases from V and 5 bases from J, with 14 bases in between. Germline values: CDR1 LGHDT, CDR2 YNNKEL (reference sequence). There are 16 residues in the CDR3. The CDR3 spells CASSQDGGAGDNEQFF. CDR3 in DNA: TGTGCCAGCAGCCAAGATGGGGGGGCAGGGGACAATGAGCAGTTCTTC.

This chain links TRBV29-1 with TRBJ1-2, with D possibly matching TRBD1 (5 bases). V lost 4 bases and J 2 bases, leaving 14 bases between the germline ends. The CDR3 covers 14 residues. The germline gives CDR1 SQVTM, CDR2 ANQGSEA. In DNA form, the CDR3 reads TGCAGCGTTGTAGGAGCAGGGCGAAACTATGGCTACACCTTC. Translation gives CSVVGAGRNYGYTF.

The sample holds one count of this clone. The J gene is TRBJ2-3, the V gene TRBV2; D might be TRBD1 (6 bases). V was pared by 5 bases and J by 6 bases, with 9 bases between. This CDR3 comprises 12 residues. Germline V lookup: CDR1 SNHLY, CDR2 FYNNEI. The CDR3 region is CASSTRGDTQYF. The CDR3 bases are TGTGCCAGCAGTACTAGGGGGGATACGCAGTATTTT.

The gene calls are TRBV28 and TRBJ2-3, with TRBD2 matching 14 bases. V gave up 3 bases and J gave up 5 bases; unmatched junction bases: 7. The V gene's germline CDR1 is MDHEN and CDR2 SYDVKM. This CDR3 has 17 residues. This chain's CDR3 is CASSFRTSGRIVDTQYF. DNA for the CDR3: TGTGCCAGCAGTTTTAGGACTAGCGGGAGGATAGTAGATACGCAGTATTTT.

The chain employs TRBV2 and TRBJ1-4, with 7 bases aligning to TRBD1. V lost 6 bases, J lost 5 bases, and 6 bases stayed unmatched. The CDR3 is made up of 14 amino acids. Germline values: CDR1 SNHLY, CDR2 FYNNEI. CDR3 protein: CASRGDRLNEKLFF. CDR3 DNA sequence: TGTGCCAGCAGGGGGGACAGATTGAATGAAAAACTGTTTTTT.

The chain joins TRBV10-3 to TRBJ2-1; 9 nucleotides line up with TRBD2. Trimming at V came to 6 bases and at J to 5 bases, leaving 11 bases not matched to a gene. Germline V gene data show CDR1 as ENHRY and CDR2 as SYGVKD. This CDR3 contains 16 residues. The CDR3 spells CAISTRLAEGDNEQFF. As DNA, the CDR3 is TGTGCCATCAGCACTCGACTAGCGGAGGGGGACAATGAGCAGTTCTTC.